The 15 T cell receptor beta chains listed next were all sequenced from one sample in a study of blood T cells in healthy people across ages. Then a second PCR, running about 6 to 11 cycles, was carried out with a sample-barcoded 5' primer and a J-beta primer mix. TCRdb fed the 5' RACE reads into MiXCR, producing one record per CDR3 protein. The sample carries 600,000 to 800,000 distinct CDR3 sequences, under 25% recorded once. Specimen: blood. The origin of the receptors is a man aged 65 to 79 in good health.

This clonotype came up a few times. The J gene is TRBJ1-2, the V gene TRBV15, with TRBD1 identical over 7 bases. J gave up 7 bases and V 1 base, and 6 bases lay outside the gene matches. The CDR3 totals 14 residues. CDR1 is LNHNV, CDR2 YYDKDF, per germline (reference sequence). CDR3 loop: CATSRGQGFGGYTF. In nucleotides, the CDR3 is TGTGCCACCAGCAGAGGACAGGGTTTTGGTGGCTACACCTTC. Full variable domain (outside the CDR3, taken from reference TRBV15 and TRBJ1-2): DAMVIQNPRYQVTQFGKPVTLSCSQTLNHNVMYWYQQKSSQAPKLLFHYYDKDFNNEADTPDNFQSRRPNTSFCFLDIRSPGLGDTAMYLCATSRGQGFGGYTFGSGTRLTVV.

This clonotype was picked up a small number of times. At one end, the junction sequence differs from germline, possibly due to a read error. The chain is built from TRBV7-9 and TRBJ2-3; tentatively, D is TRBD2 (5 bases). The CDR3 is 19 amino acids. Germline V gives CDR1 SEHNR, CDR2 FQNEAQ (reference sequence). CDR3 DNA sequence: TGTTCCAGCAGCTTATCTCTGGCAACCATTGTGAGGGGCACAGATACGCAGTATTTT. It codes for CSSSLSLATIVRGTDTQYF.

This clonotype was detected a few times. CDR3 sequence: CSAIDRDRGTETQYF. CDR3 DNA: TGCAGTGCGATCGACCGGGACAGGGGGACTGAGACCCAGTACTTC. V gene TRBV20-1 combines with J gene TRBJ2-5, with TRBD1 identical over 11 bases. The CDR3 is 15 amino acids. The V segment lost 6 bases and the J segment 5 bases; nucleotides outside the gene matches: 11. Germline V gene data show CDR1 as DFQATT and CDR2 as SNEGSKA (reference sequence).

J is TRBJ1-3 and V is TRBV5-5; D not certain. V was pared by 5 bases and J by 4 bases, with 16 bases between. The CDR3 contains 15 residues. Germline values: CDR1 SGHKS, CDR2 YYEKEE (reference sequence). Here the CDR3 reads CASRVERARGNTIYF. CDR3 in DNA: TGTGCCAGCAGGGTCGAGCGAGCGAGAGGAAACACCATATATTTT.

V gene TRBV19 combines with J gene TRBJ1-2; the match to TRBD1 covers 8 bases. This CDR3 is 13 amino acids long. V was pared by 6 bases and J by 7 bases, with 7 bases of the junction left unmatched. Germline V CDR1 and CDR2: LNHDA, SQIVND (reference sequence). Written as DNA, the CDR3 is TGTGCCAGTAGCCCTACAGACAGGGGTGGCTACACCTTC. Residues: CASSPTDRGGYTF.

This clonotype was seen more than once but under ten times. The chain carries TRBV4-1 and TRBJ2-5; the match to TRBD2 covers 7 bases. The J call may not be correct, given that the DNA end is closer to TRBJ2-7. CDR1 and CDR2 from the germline V gene are MGHRA and YSYEKL. The CDR3 sequence is 15 residues long. The CDR3 sequence is CASSNTFAGAYEQYF. The CDR3 region has the DNA TGCGCCAGCAGCAACACGTTTGCGGGGGCCTACGAGCAGTACTTC.

The chain employs TRBV6-1 and TRBJ1-1, with TRBD1 as a possible D gene (6 bases). The germline V gene encodes CDR1 MNHNS and CDR2 SASEGT. The CDR3 extends over 15 amino acids. V was cut by 11 bases and J by 2 bases, with 21 bases left in between. The CDR3 DNA sequence: TGTGCCGGCCGGGACACACGGGTATCTAACACTGAAGCTTTCTTT. Translation gives CAGRDTRVSNTEAFF.

The chain carries TRBV9 and TRBJ1-2; weak D call: TRBD1 (6 bases). V lost 1 base and J lost 7, with 11 bases in between. The CDR3 runs 13 residues. The germline gives CDR1 SGDLS, CDR2 YYNGEE. CDR3 sequence reads: CASSVSGAAGYTF. The CDR3 DNA reads as TGTGCCAGCAGCGTATCAGGGGCGGCTGGCTACACCTTC.

This chain links TRBV20-1 with TRBJ2-7; the match to TRBD2 covers 7 bases. After removal of 0 bases from V and 1 base from J, the junction contained 3 bases not matched to a gene. The CDR3 consists of 14 residues. CDR1 is DFQATT and CDR2 is SNEGSKA in the germline V gene (reference sequence). This CDR3 reads CSAREASGSYEQYF. CDR3 sequence (DNA): TGCAGTGCTAGAGAGGCTAGCGGATCCTACGAGCAGTACTTC.

This clonotype has just a few counts. The chain links TRBV27 to TRBJ2-5; TRBD2 might be the D (5 bases). The J call may not be correct, given that the DNA end is closer to TRBJ2-7. This CDR3 is built from 13 residues. The germline CDR1 and CDR2 sequences are MNHEY and SMNVEV (reference sequence). CDR3 bases: TGTGCCAGCAGTACCGGGAATCTCTACGAGCAGTACTTC. This gives the protein CASSTGNLYEQYF.

In this sample, this clonotype turned up a few times. The V gene is TRBV5-1, the J gene TRBJ2-6, with 7 bases matching TRBD1. Germline CDR1 is SGHRS and CDR2 is YFSETQ. The CDR3 consists of 16 residues. The trim removed 4 bases at V and 4 bases at J, leaving 8 bases unmatched. CDR3 in DNA: TGCGCCAGCAGCGCAATACAGGGGTCCGGGGCCAACGTCCTGACTTTC. This sequence encodes CASSAIQGSGANVLTF.

The rearrangement links TRBV15 to TRBJ2-1; maybe TRBD1 (6 bases). The V gene lost 9 bases and the J gene lost 3 bases, with 9 bases spanning the gap. Germline V gene lookup returns CDR1 LNHNV and CDR2 YYDKDF (reference sequence). This CDR3 has 12 residues. In DNA form, the CDR3 reads TGTGCCACAGGACAGTACTACAATGAGCAGTTCTTC. This codes for CATGQYYNEQFF.

In its sample, this clonotype was seen many times. This sequence joins TRBV7-2 and TRBJ2-5; 8 bases are a match to TRBD2. The closer fit of TRBJ2-1 to the DNA end suggests the J call may be wrong. CDR3 length: 15 residues. Germline V gives CDR1 SGHTA, CDR2 FQGNSA. This chain's CDR3 is CASSQSGSWGNEQFF. The CDR3 DNA sequence: TGTGCCAGCAGCCAAAGCGGGAGCTGGGGCAATGAGCAGTTCTTC.

This clonotype was counted between two and nine times. The chain's CDR3 is CASSPIDATNFQYF. The CDR3 DNA follows: TGTGCCAGCAGCCCGATAGATGCCACGAACTTTCAGTACTTC. The chain couples TRBV3-1 to TRBJ2-4, with D hard to call. The CDR3 extends over 14 amino acids. V lost 4 bases to trimming and J lost 11 bases, with 18 bases between them. CDR1 and CDR2 (germline): LGHDT, YNNKEL (reference sequence). Supplemented by reference TRBV3-1 and TRBJ2-4, the full variable domain reads DTAVSQTPKYLVTQMGNDKSIKCEQNLGHDTMYWYKQDSKKFLKIMFSYNNKELIINETVPNRFSPKSPDKAHLNLHINSLELGDSAVYFCASSPIDATNFQYFGAGTRLSVL.

The V call is TRBV3-1, the J call TRBJ1-5; D remains ambiguous. Trimming left V 4 bases short and J 2 bases short, with 9 bases between. The length of the CDR3 is 14 residues. CDR1 and CDR2 (germline): LGHDT, YNNKEL (reference sequence). The CDR3 sequence is CASSPDTGNQPQHF. For the CDR3, the DNA is TGTGCCAGCAGCCCCGACACGGGCAATCAGCCCCAGCATTTT.